One sample yielded the 12 T cell receptor beta chains listed below, sequenced in a study of circulating CD8 cells and anti-PD-1 response in melanoma. The QIAseq Immune Repertoire TCR panel built the libraries from 15 ng of total RNA. MiXCR was run by TCRdb on the reads, yielding one entry per CDR3 protein. The table includes 350 to 450 distinct CDR3 sequences, about 10% detected once. Sorting of live CD3+CD8+TCRalphabeta+ cells by PD-1 and/or TIGIT gave four subsets. Sequencing used CD8+ T cells from PBMCs, obtained at baseline or after one month of anti-PD-1 therapy (not recorded which). The receptors derive from a human donor with melanoma.

By share, this clonotype counts as hyperexpanded. In nucleotides, the CDR3 is TGTGCCAGCAGTTTACTAGCGGGAGCCTACGAGCAGTACTTC. Translation: CASSLLAGAYEQYF. The chain joins TRBV28 to TRBJ2-7, with 10 bases aligning to TRBD2. From germline, CDR1 is MDHEN and CDR2 SYDVKM. J was trimmed by 2 bases and V by 2 bases; bases with no gene match: 0. The CDR3 has 14 amino acids.

This clonotype is labeled hyperexpanded (1% or more). The chain carries TRBV28 and TRBJ2-3; the D is unclear. Germline CDR1 is MDHEN and CDR2 is SYDVKM. The CDR3 sequence is 16 residues long. V was clipped by 3 bases and J by 0 bases, with 13 bases between them. The CDR3 DNA reads as TGTGCCAGCAGTTTTCCGGTCGGGCCTAGCACAGATACGCAGTATTTT. As protein: CASSFPVGPSTDTQYF. Full variable domain (missing parts from reference TRBV28 and TRBJ2-3): DVKVTQSSRYLVKRTGEKVFLECVQDMDHENMFWYRQDPGLGLRLIYFSYDVKMKEKGDIPEGYSVSREKKERFSLILESASTNQTSMYLCASSFPVGPSTDTQYFGPGTRLTVL.

In its sample, this clonotype is large (0.1 to 1%). This rearrangement joins TRBV9 to TRBJ2-1; 11 bases agree with TRBD2. Trimming removed 4 bases from V and 0 bases from J; junction bases left unmatched: 6. The CDR3 runs 17 residues. Looked up from germline, CDR1 is SGDLS and CDR2 is YYNGEE. The CDR3, as DNA: TGTGCCAGCAGCAGAACCGGGACTAGCGGCTCCTACAATGAGCAGTTCTTC. It specifies CASSRTGTSGSYNEQFF.

On this clonotype: This may stem from a read error, because a much larger clone lies one nucleotide away. The chain uses TRBV12-3 or TRBV12-4 and TRBJ2-1; D is perhaps TRBD1 or TRBD2 (5 bases each). Trimming left V 6 bases short and J 14 bases short, with 17 bases between. CDR3 size: 12 residues. The CDR3 reads CASRSGALEKFF. The CDR3 nucleotides read TGTGCCAGCAGGTCCGGGGCCCTGGAGAAGTTCTTC.

This clonotype counts as medium-sized (0.01 to 0.1%). The chain combines TRBV28 with TRBJ2-7, with a possible D match to TRBD2 (6 bases). CDR1 is MDHEN and CDR2 is SYDVKM in the germline V gene. The CDR3 loop spans 14 amino acids. Trimming cost V 2 bases and J 6 bases, with 14 bases left between them. In DNA form, the CDR3 reads TGTGCCAGCAGTTTAGGAGGGCCTACCTCCGAGCAGTACTTC. Protein: CASSLGGPTSEQYF. The whole variable domain, filled in from reference TRBV28 and TRBJ2-7, reads DVKVTQSSRYLVKRTGEKVFLECVQDMDHENMFWYRQDPGLGLRLIYFSYDVKMKEKGDIPEGYSVSREKKERFSLILESASTNQTSMYLCASSLGGPTSEQYFGPGTRLTVT.

This clonotype is medium-sized within its sample. The chain links TRBV2 to TRBJ2-3; TRBD2 might be the D (6 bases). The germline V and J ends were trimmed by 3 bases and 0 bases, with 10 bases remaining between them. This CDR3 region has 15 residues. Germline lookup yields CDR1 SNHLY and CDR2 FYNNEI. In DNA form, the CDR3 reads TGTGCCAGCAGTGACGGGGGTTCTAGCACAGATACGCAGTATTTT. Its protein product is CASSDGGSSTDTQYF. The variable domain in full, with the rest retrieved from reference TRBV2 and TRBJ2-3, is EPEVTQTPSHQVTQMGQEVILRCVPISNHLYFYWYRQILGQKVEFLVSFYNNEISEKSEIFDDQFSVERPDGSNFTLKIRSTKLEDSAMYFCASSDGGSSTDTQYFGPGTRLTVL.

By sample share, this clonotype is medium-sized. The V and J genes are TRBV21-1 and TRBJ2-1; TRBD2, as called in the table, went unchecked against the DNA. TRBV21-1 is labeled a pseudogene. The CDR3 loop spans 17 amino acids. The CDR3 reads CASSKDSSGSSYNEQFF. The CDR3, as DNA: TGTGCCAGCAGCAAAGACTCTAGCGGAAGCTCCTACAATGAGCAGTTCTTC.

This clonotype was recorded once. This may arise from a read error, as a much more abundant clone is one base away. The chain uses TRBV20-1 and TRBJ2-1; D uncertain. This CDR3 is 8 amino acids long. The germline V gene has CDR1 DFQATT and CDR2 SNEGSKA (reference sequence). The CDR3 DNA is TGCAGCTCCAATGAGCTGTTCTTC. This sequence encodes CSSNELFF.

This clonotype is medium-sized (0.01 to 0.1%) by share. The limits of the CDR3 on the DNA are not certain, so only TCRdb's listed CDR3 is given. This chain joins TRBV7-9 and TRBJ2-7; the table's D call, TRBD1, has no DNA check behind it. The CDR3 has 14 amino acids, counting both end residues. Germline V gene data show CDR1 as SEHNR and CDR2 as FQNEAQ (reference sequence). CDR3: CASSFGAGAYEQYF.

By frequency in the sample, this clonotype is large. The rearrangement joins TRBV19 to TRBJ2-2, with D tentatively TRBD2 (6 bases). CDR3 length equals 15 residues. Germline CDR1 LNHDA, CDR2 SQIVND (reference sequence). The ends were cut back, 5 bases at V and 5 bases at J, with 15 bases in the middle. CDR3 sequence (DNA): TGTGCCAGTAGTCTCTCGGGCCGGGGGACCGGGGAGCTGTTTTTT. Translation: CASSLSGRGTGELFF. The variable domain in full, completed from reference TRBV19 and TRBJ2-2, reads DGGITQSPKYLFRKEGQNVTLSCEQNLNHDAMYWYRQDPGQGLRLIYYSQIVNDFQKGDIAEGYSVSREKKESFPLTVTSAQKNPTAFYLCASSLSGRGTGELFFGEGSRLTVL.

This clonotype is deemed medium-sized (0.01 to 0.1%). The chain employs TRBV9 and TRBJ2-3, with 8 positions matching TRBD1. CDR1 and CDR2 (germline): SGDLS, YYNGEE. V gave up 5 bases and J gave up 2 bases; unmatched junction bases: 7. The CDR3 spans 15 residues. DNA of the CDR3: TGTGCCAGCAGTCTGGGACAGGTGTTCACAGATACGCAGTATTTT. Translation: CASSLGQVFTDTQYF.

In this sample, this clonotype is large. V gene TRBV28 combines with J gene TRBJ2-7, with 11 bases aligning to TRBD2. J gave up 5 bases and V 6 bases, and 9 bases lay outside the gene matches. Per germline, CDR1 MDHEN and CDR2 SYDVKM. CDR3 size: 15 residues. For the CDR3, the DNA is TGTGCCAGCAGCCGATCCGGACTAGCGGGCGACGAGCAGTACTTC. It codes for CASSRSGLAGDEQYF.